Shown below are 11 T cell receptor beta chains from a single sample sequenced in a study of PD-1 blockade in classical Hodgkin lymphoma. Every patient was affected by relapse after autologous stem cell transplantation, while exposure to brentuximab vedotin was not uniform. Isolated CD8+ T cells were derived from thawed PBMCs through magnetic negative selection. TCRdb keeps only in-frame clones here, not all; method: immunoSEQ multiplex PCR. This sample yields more than 1,200 clones, of which approximately 80% are seen a single time; under 40% belongs to the top ten. This sample comprised CD8+ T cells from blood, obtained at baseline. Receptors were obtained from a human donor with classical Hodgkin lymphoma.

This chain uses TRBV7-6 with TRBJ2-3; TRBD2 matches at 7 bases. This CDR3 contains 15 residues. The germline gives CDR1 SGHVS, CDR2 FNYEAQ. V trimming: 2 bases; J trimming: 7 bases; junction bases outside the gene matches: 9. CDR3 DNA sequence: TGTGCCAGCAGCTTAACGAGGGACTATAAAAATACGCAGTATTTT. As protein: CASSLTRDYKNTQYF.

The sample holds a few counts of this clone. The chain has TRBV2 and TRBJ2-7; TRBD1 matches at 8 bases. Germline CDR1 and CDR2: SNHLY and FYNNEI. Trimming removed 4 bases from V and 1 base from J; junction bases left unmatched: 6. CDR3 length equals 15 residues. CDR3 DNA: TGTGCCAGCAGTGTAGGACAGGGCCAATCCTACGAGCAGTACTTC. Translation gives CASSVGQGQSYEQYF.

In its sample, this clone was seen once. The rearrangement joins TRBV27 to TRBJ2-7; the D gene could be TRBD1 or TRBD2 (5 bases each). CDR3 length: 15 residues. Between the trimmed V and J ends, which lost 4 bases and 2 bases, there was a span of 15 bases. Germline V gene data show CDR1 as MNHEY and CDR2 as SMNVEV (reference sequence). The CDR3 sequence: CASSWAGTGPYEQYF. The DNA of the CDR3 is TGTGCCAGCAGTTGGGCCGGGACGGGCCCCTACGAGCAGTACTTC.

This chain joins TRBV6-1 and TRBJ2-1, with D possibly matching TRBD2 (5 bases). The CDR3 runs 16 residues. Germline CDR1 is MNHNS and CDR2 is SASEGT. V lost 3 bases and J 9 bases, leaving 21 bases between the germline ends. Here the CDR3 reads CASSESGSLWGFEQFF. As DNA, the CDR3 is TGTGCCAGCAGTGAGTCGGGATCTCTTTGGGGATTTGAGCAGTTCTTC.

This clone showed up just once. The chain combines TRBV19 with TRBJ2-3; tentatively, D is TRBD1 (6 bases). Trimming stripped 6 bases from V and 0 bases from J, with 16 bases between. The CDR3 totals 16 residues. CDR1 and CDR2 from the germline V gene are LNHDA and SQIVND (reference sequence). The CDR3 reads CASREWDKTSTDTQYF. CDR3 DNA: TGTGCCAGTAGGGAATGGGACAAGACGAGCACAGATACGCAGTATTTT.

The chain joins TRBV9 to TRBJ2-7, with D possibly matching TRBD2 (6 bases). The V end was cut by 3 bases, the J end by 0 bases, with 19 bases between. CDR1 is SGDLS, CDR2 YYNGEE, per germline. The CDR3 runs 17 residues. The CDR3 sequence: CASSDRFYRDSSYEQYF. CDR3 DNA sequence: TGTGCCAGCAGCGACCGATTCTACCGGGACTCCTCCTACGAGCAGTACTTC.

V gene TRBV6-4 combines with J gene TRBJ2-3; D is unclear. This CDR3 has 13 residues. Germline V CDR1 and CDR2: MRHNA, SNTAGT. V lost 0 bases to trimming and J lost 3 bases, with 4 bases between them. CDR3 protein: CASSDSPTDTQYF. The DNA of the CDR3 is TGTGCCAGCAGTGACTCACCTACAGATACGCAGTATTTT.

This chain connects TRBV25-1 to TRBJ2-1; 9 nucleotides match TRBD2. V gave up 8 bases and J gave up 3 bases; unmatched junction bases: 5. This CDR3 comprises 14 residues. The germline gives CDR1 MGHDK, CDR2 SYGVNS. The CDR3 loop is CASSLAGNYNEQFF. The DNA for the CDR3 is TGTGCCAGCTCTCTAGCGGGAAACTACAATGAGCAGTTCTTC. Together with reference TRBV25-1 and TRBJ2-1, the CDR3 gives the full variable domain: EADIYQTPRYLVIGTGKKITLECSQTMGHDKMYWYQQDPGMELHLIHYSYGVNSTEKGDLSSESTVSRIRTEHFPLTLESARPSHTSQYLCASSLAGNYNEQFFGPGTRLTVL.

The V call is TRBV9, the J call TRBJ2-7, with D unclear. CDR1 is SGDLS and CDR2 is YYNGEE in the germline V gene. The ends were cut back, 3 bases at V and 0 bases at J, with 4 bases in the middle. The CDR3 spans 12 residues. CDR3 amino acids: CASSASSYEQYF. The CDR3 bases are TGTGCCAGCAGCGCAAGCTCCTACGAGCAGTACTTC. Variable domain in full (rest from reference TRBV9 and TRBJ2-7): DSGVTQTPKHLITATGQRVTLRCSPRSGDLSVYWYQQSLDQGLQFLIQYYNGEERAKGNILERFSAQQFPDLHSELNLSSLELGDSALYFCASSASSYEQYFGPGTRLTVT.

The rearrangement uses TRBV6-1 and TRBJ1-5, with D tentatively TRBD1 (5 bases). From germline, CDR1 is MNHNS and CDR2 SASEGT. Trimming shortened V by 5 bases and J by 5 bases, and 13 bases separated the two germline ends. This CDR3 has 14 residues. CDR3 amino acids: CASSSSGGYQPQHF. The CDR3 bases are TGTGCCAGCAGTTCTTCCGGGGGATATCAGCCCCAGCATTTT.

By share, this clone ranks as large (0.1 to 1%). This sequence joins TRBV2 and TRBJ1-5; 11 bases fit TRBD1. This CDR3 comprises 15 residues. Trimming removed 6 bases from V and 6 bases from J; junction bases left unmatched: 7. Germline CDR1 and CDR2: SNHLY and FYNNEI. CDR3 region: CASRDGTGGFQPQHF. The DNA for the CDR3 is TGTGCCAGCAGGGACGGGACAGGGGGTTTTCAGCCCCAGCATTTT.